This T cell receptor beta chain was captured in a study of identical twins. TCRdb recomputed calls from the 5' RACE reads with MiXCR, one row per CDR3 protein. The profile shows approximately 600,000 distinct CDR3 sequences, under 8.5% of them singletons. Whole-study findings and limits: Potential partial confounding of zero-insertion analyses by invariant MAIT and iNKT cells was noted. Cross-sectional statistical analysis was relied on for the conclusions, without the same donors being followed.

CDR3 length equals 15 residues. Germline V gene sequence: CDR1 DFQATT, CDR2 SNEGSKA (reference sequence). About this clonotype itself: Antigen: not known. It may be a read error: a sequence one base away is much more abundant.

This sample was also put to use in a study of yellow fever vaccine responses in identical twins. That study reports: The authors reported partly convergent, partly personalized vaccine responses in identical twins.

Sequencing input: PBMCs. V usage is TRBV20-1 and J usage is TRBJ2-7; 7 bases line up with TRBD2. The receptor comes from a woman between 18 and 30 years old in good health. CDR3 protein: CRARDRGRAPYEQYF. For the CDR3, the DNA is TGCAGGGCTAGAGATCGAGGGAGGGCCCCCTACGAGCAGTACTTC.